This TCR beta chain was found in a study of CD4+ T cells in melanoma. Worth noting for this clone: Its antigen remains unknown.

Some clones are missing from TCRdb's copy, which holds only in-frame ones; the method was immunoSEQ multiplex PCR. The sample contains around 100,000 clones, around 92% of which appear only once. The V gene lost 3 bases and the J gene lost 0 bases, with 16 bases spanning the gap. The germline gives CDR1 SGHRS, CDR2 YFSETQ. This CDR3 spans 16 amino acids. Whole-study findings and limits: A reported correlation linked neoantigen-specific CD4+ T cells to CD8+, macrophage and B cell function. Diverse differentiation states were reported for melanoma neoantigen-specific CD4+ T cells.

The sequence came from a human donor with melanoma. This chain links TRBV5-1 with TRBJ2-7, with D perhaps TRBD1 or TRBD2 (6 bases each). Sample: peripheral blood. The CDR3 here is CASSWTTTGGSYEQYF. In DNA form, the CDR3 reads TGCGCCAGCAGCTGGACTACGACAGGAGGCTCCTACGAGCAGTACTTC.